The 10 T cell receptor beta chains listed next were all sequenced from one sample in a study of T-cell reconstitution after alpha-beta-depleted transplantation in children listed by TCRdb under 2016. The treatment or condition label on this specimen signifies: allogeneic hematopoietic cell transplantation with graft depleted of TCRalphabeta T cells and CD19 B cells. Library preparation used PCR. Reads for this sample came from an Illumina HiSeq 2500. To normalize quantification of the TCRbeta repertoire, the TCR libraries were built with molecular barcoding that relied on unique molecular identifiers. Using fastp at Q25 and MiXCR, TCRdb reprocessed the public reads and kept productive beta chains. For every CDR3 protein sequence, its rows merge into one entry that carries the most common genes and DNA. Recorded for this sample are 400,000 to 450,000 distinct CDR3 sequences; roughly 43% of them occurred a single time. Together, the top ten hold roughly 27% of the sample.

The sample consisted of PBMCs, taken before TCRalphabeta/CD19-depleted stem cell transplant. Every receptor here comes from a girl between 2 and 10 years old with aplastic anemia, due to receive a stem cell transplant.

This chain uses TRBV12-5 with TRBJ1-5; 8 nucleotides agree with TRBD1. The V gene end was trimmed by 0 bases and the J gene end by 5 bases; junction bases not matched to a gene: 12. CDR1 and CDR2 from the germline V gene are LGHNT and FRNRAP. This CDR3 region has 18 residues. The CDR3 reads CASGLVGPTGERDQPQHF. The CDR3 nucleotides are TGTGCTAGTGGTTTGGTAGGCCCGACAGGGGAGAGGGATCAGCCCCAGCATTTT. Full variable domain (rest looked up from reference TRBV12-5 and TRBJ1-5): DARVTQTPRHKVTEMGQEVTMRCQPILGHNTVFWYRQTMMQGLELLAYFRNRAPLDDSGMPKDRFSAEMPDATLATLKIQPSEPRDSAVYFCASGLVGPTGERDQPQHFGDGTRLSIL.

In nucleotides, the CDR3 is TGTGCCATCAGTGAGCCCGGGACCGACGAGCAGTACTTC. Its protein is CAISEPGTDEQYF. V usage is TRBV10-3 and J usage is TRBJ2-7, with D perhaps being TRBD1 or TRBD2 (5 bases each). The V end lost 2 bases, the J end lost 5 bases, and 10 bases lay between the germline ends. Looked up from germline, CDR1 is ENHRY and CDR2 is SYGVKD. This CDR3 is built from 13 residues.

This clonotype was detected ten times or more. The V call is TRBV6-5, the J call TRBJ1-3; TRBD1 might be the D (5 bases). V gave up 2 bases and J gave up 1 base, with 9 bases separating them. The CDR3 totals 15 residues. Germline assignment: CDR1 MNHEY and CDR2 SVGAGI. The CDR3, as DNA: TGTGCCAGCAGTTACCCTACAGGATCTGGAAACACCATATATTTT. Translation: CASSYPTGSGNTIYF.

V gene TRBV5-5 combines with J gene TRBJ2-3; D is possibly TRBD2 (5 bases). From germline, CDR1 is SGHKS and CDR2 YYEKEE (reference sequence). V lost 4 bases and J lost 11, with 17 bases in between. The CDR3 spans 13 residues. CDR3 DNA: TGTGCCAGCAGCCCTGGCTGGGAAGAGGGGCAGTATTTT. Residues: CASSPGWEEGQYF.

There are many counts of this clonotype. The chain employs TRBV20-1 and TRBJ2-2; TRBD2 matches 8 bases. Unmatched junction bases numbered 2, after V lost 1 base and J lost 4 bases. There are 14 residues in the CDR3. CDR1 is DFQATT and CDR2 is SNEGSKA in the germline V gene (reference sequence). DNA for the CDR3: TGCAGTGCTAGAGCTCTAGCGGGCACCGGGGAGCTGTTTTTT. This sequence encodes CSARALAGTGELFF.

This clonotype showed up just a few times. The chain joins TRBV29-1 to TRBJ2-3; D not resolved. The CDR3 loop spans 13 amino acids. V lost 7 bases to trimming and J lost 3 bases, with 14 bases between them. Germline V gene data show CDR1 as SQVTM and CDR2 as ANQGSEA. The CDR3 is CSAAPFVTDTQYF. CDR3 sequence (DNA): TGCAGCGCGGCCCCCTTTGTGACAGATACGCAGTATTTT.

The chain employs TRBV19 and TRBJ2-7; 14 bases align to TRBD2. CDR1 is LNHDA, CDR2 SQIVND, per germline (reference sequence). V lost 5 bases and J lost 8; bases outside the gene matches: 11. CDR3 size: 16 residues. The CDR3 spells CASSSNRLAGGPQQYF. As DNA, the CDR3 is TGTGCCAGTAGTTCTAACCGACTAGCGGGAGGGCCTCAGCAGTACTTC.

This sequence joins TRBV4-2 and TRBJ1-5; D ambiguous. Trimming shortened V by 0 bases and J by 7 bases, and 22 bases separated the two germline ends. Germline loops: CDR1 LGHNA, CDR2 YNFKEQ. The CDR3 runs to 18 residues. CDR3 sequence (DNA): TGTGCCAGCAGCCAAGATACACCATCGACGTCCTCACACCAGCCCCAGCATTTT. Residues: CASSQDTPSTSSHQPQHF.

In its sample, this clonotype was seen a few times. CDR3 nucleotide sequence: TGTGCCAGCAGTTTAGTGGGACACCCTGAAGCTTTCTTT. Translating gives CASSLVGHPEAFF. The chain recombines TRBV27 with TRBJ1-1, with D perhaps matching TRBD1 (6 bases). V was clipped by 2 bases and J by 6 bases, with 10 bases between them. CDR3 length equals 13 residues. Germline lookup yields CDR1 MNHEY and CDR2 SMNVEV (reference sequence).

There are many counts of this clonotype. The CDR3 DNA sequence: TGTGCCAGCAGTTTAGCGCTCAGTAACACTGAAGCTTTCTTT. Amino acid sequence: CASSLALSNTEAFF. V gene TRBV12-3 or TRBV12-4 combines with J gene TRBJ1-1; D is ambiguous. The length of the CDR3 is 14 residues. Trimming cost V 0 bases and J 2 bases, with 7 bases left between them.